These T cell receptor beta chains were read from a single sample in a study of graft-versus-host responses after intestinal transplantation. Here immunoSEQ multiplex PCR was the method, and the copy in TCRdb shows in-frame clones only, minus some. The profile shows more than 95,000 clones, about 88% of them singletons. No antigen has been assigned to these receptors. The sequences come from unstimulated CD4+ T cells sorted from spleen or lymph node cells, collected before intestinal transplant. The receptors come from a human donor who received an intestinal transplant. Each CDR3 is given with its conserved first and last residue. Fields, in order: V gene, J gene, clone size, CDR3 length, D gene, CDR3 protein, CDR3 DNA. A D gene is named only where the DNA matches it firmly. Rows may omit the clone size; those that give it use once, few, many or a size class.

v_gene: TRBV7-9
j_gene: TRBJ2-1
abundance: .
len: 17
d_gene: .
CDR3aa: CASSLGWQGGLRDEQFF
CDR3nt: TGTGCCAGCAGCTTAGGGTGGCAGGGCGGACTTAGGGATGAGCAGTTCTTC

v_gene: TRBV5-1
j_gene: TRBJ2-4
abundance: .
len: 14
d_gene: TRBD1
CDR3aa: CASSLDRGRNIQYF
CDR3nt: TGCGCCAGCAGCTTGGACAGGGGGCGAAACATTCAGTACTTC

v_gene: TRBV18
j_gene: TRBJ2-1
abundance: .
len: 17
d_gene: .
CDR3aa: CASSPPQGGSSYNEQFF
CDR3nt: TGTGCCAGCTCACCCCCCCAAGGGGGGAGCTCCTACAATGAGCAGTTCTTC

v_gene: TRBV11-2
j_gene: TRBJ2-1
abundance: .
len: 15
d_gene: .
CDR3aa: CASSLRGFFYNEQFF
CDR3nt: TGTGCCAGCAGCCTACGGGGGTTCTTCTACAATGAGCAGTTCTTC

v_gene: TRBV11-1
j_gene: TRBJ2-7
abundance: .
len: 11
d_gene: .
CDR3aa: CASSFNYEQYF
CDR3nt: TGTGCCAGCAGCTTCAACTACGAGCAGTACTTC

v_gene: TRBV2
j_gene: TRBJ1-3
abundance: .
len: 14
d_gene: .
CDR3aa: CASSEVQAGNTIYF
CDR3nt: TGTGCCAGCAGTGAAGTCCAGGCTGGGAACACCATATATTTT

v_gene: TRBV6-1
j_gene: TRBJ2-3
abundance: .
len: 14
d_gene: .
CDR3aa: CASRRSRGTDTQYF
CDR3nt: TGTGCCAGCAGAAGGTCACGGGGCACAGATACGCAGTATTTT

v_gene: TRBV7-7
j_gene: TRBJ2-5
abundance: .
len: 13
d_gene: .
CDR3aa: CASSTYRGETQYF
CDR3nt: TGTGCCAGCAGCACCTACCGGGGAGAGACCCAGTACTTC

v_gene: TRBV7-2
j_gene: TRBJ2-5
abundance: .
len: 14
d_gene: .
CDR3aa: CASSLLFLQETQYF
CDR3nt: TGTGCCAGCAGCTTATTGTTTCTACAAGAGACCCAGTACTTC

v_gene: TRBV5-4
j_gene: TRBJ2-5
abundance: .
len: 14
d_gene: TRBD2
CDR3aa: CASSPGGARKTQYF
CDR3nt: TGTGCCAGCAGTCCCGGGGGGGCGCGGAAGACCCAGTACTTC

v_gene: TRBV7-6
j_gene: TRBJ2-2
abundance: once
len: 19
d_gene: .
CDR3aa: CASSSRLRPIRANTGELFF
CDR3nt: TGTGCCAGCAGCTCCCGCCTTAGGCCGATTCGGGCGAACACCGGGGAGCTGTTTTTT

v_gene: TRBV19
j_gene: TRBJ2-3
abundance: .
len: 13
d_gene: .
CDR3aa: CATQVGGTDTQYF
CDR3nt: TGTGCCACCCAAGTTGGGGGAACAGATACGCAGTATTTT

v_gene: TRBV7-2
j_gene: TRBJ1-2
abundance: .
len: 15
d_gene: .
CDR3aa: CASSLVEGPVGGYTF
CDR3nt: TGTGCCAGCAGCTTAGTGGAGGGACCGGTGGGTGGCTACACCTTC

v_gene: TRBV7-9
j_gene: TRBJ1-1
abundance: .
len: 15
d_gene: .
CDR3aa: CASSRVGRLNTEAFF
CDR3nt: TGTGCCAGCAGCCGAGTCGGCAGGTTGAACACTGAAGCTTTCTTT

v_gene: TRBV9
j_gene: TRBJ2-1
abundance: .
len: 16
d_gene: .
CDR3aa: CASSPLGGSWDNEQFF
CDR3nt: TGTGCCAGCAGCCCCCTAGGGGGTTCGTGGGACAATGAGCAGTTCTTC

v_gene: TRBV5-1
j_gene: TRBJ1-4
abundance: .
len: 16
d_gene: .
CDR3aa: CASSLGGRSTNEKLFF
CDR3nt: TGCGCCAGCAGCTTGGGTGGCAGATCAACTAATGAAAAACTGTTTTTT

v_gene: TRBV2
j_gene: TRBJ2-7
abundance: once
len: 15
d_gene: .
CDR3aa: CASTVRLGSYYEQYF
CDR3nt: TGTGCCAGCACGGTTCGTCTGGGATCCTACTACGAGCAGTACTTC

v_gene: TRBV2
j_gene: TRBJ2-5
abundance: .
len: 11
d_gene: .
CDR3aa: CASAPYETQYF
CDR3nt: TGTGCCAGCGCTCCATATGAGACCCAGTACTTC

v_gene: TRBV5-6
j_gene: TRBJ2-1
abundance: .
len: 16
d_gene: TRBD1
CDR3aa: CASSLRGTESYNEQFF
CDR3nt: TGTGCCAGCAGCCTCCGAGGGACAGAAAGCTACAATGAGCAGTTCTTC

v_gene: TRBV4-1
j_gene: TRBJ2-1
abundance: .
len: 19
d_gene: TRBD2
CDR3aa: CATYPLPGGHKNSYNEQFF
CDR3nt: TGCGCCACCTATCCCCTCCCGGGAGGCCACAAAAATTCCTACAATGAGCAGTTCTTC

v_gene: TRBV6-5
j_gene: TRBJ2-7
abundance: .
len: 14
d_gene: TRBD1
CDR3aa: CASSYGDRDYEQYF
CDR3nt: TGTGCCAGCAGTTACGGGGACAGGGACTACGAGCAGTACTTC

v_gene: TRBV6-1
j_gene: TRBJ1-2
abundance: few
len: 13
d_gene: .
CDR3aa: CASRGNSNYGYTF
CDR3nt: TGTGCCAGCAGGGGGAACTCAAACTATGGCTACACCTTC

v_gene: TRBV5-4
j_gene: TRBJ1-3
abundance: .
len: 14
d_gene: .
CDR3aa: CASSLPGNGNTIYF
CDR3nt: TGTGCCAGCAGCTTGCCAGGGAACGGGAACACCATATATTTT

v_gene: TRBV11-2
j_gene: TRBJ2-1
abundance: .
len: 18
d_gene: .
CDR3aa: CASSPPRGAAPFYNEQFF
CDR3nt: TGTGCCAGCAGTCCTCCCCGGGGGGCTGCCCCTTTCTACAATGAGCAGTTCTTC

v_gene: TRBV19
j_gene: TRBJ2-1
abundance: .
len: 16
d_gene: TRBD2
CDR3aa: CASKGLAGRAGNEQFF
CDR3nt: TGTGCCAGTAAGGGCCTCGCCGGGAGGGCCGGGAATGAGCAGTTCTTC

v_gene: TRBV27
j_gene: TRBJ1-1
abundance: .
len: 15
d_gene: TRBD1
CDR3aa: CASRLTGQQYTEAFF
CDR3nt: TGTGCCAGCAGATTAACGGGACAGCAGTACACTGAAGCTTTCTTT

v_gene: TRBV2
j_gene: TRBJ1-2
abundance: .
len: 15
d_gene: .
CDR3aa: CASPRQDLLGGGYTF
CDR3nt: TGTGCCAGCCCACGACAGGACCTTTTGGGGGGGGGCTACACCTTC

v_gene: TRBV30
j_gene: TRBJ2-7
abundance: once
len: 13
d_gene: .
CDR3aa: CAWSYDTSYEQYF
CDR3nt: TGTGCCTGGAGTTATGACACCTCCTACGAGCAGTACTTC

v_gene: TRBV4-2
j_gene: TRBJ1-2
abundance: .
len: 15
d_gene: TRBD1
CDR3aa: CASSQEGQGARGYTF
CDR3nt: TGTGCCAGCAGCCAAGAGGGACAGGGGGCGAGGGGCTACACCTTC

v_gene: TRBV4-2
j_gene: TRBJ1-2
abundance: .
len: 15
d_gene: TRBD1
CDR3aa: CASSQERGQEVGYTF
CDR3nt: TGTGCCAGCAGCCAAGAGAGGGGACAGGAGGTTGGCTACACCTTC

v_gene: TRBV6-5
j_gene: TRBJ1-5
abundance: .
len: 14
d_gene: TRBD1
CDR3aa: CASSLRTGRQPQHF
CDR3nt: TGTGCCAGCAGTCTACGGACAGGGAGACAGCCCCAGCATTTT

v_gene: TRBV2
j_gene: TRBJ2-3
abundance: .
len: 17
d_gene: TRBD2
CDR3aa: CASSSGLAGDSTDTQYF
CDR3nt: TGTGCCAGCAGTTCGGGACTAGCGGGAGATAGCACAGATACGCAGTATTTT

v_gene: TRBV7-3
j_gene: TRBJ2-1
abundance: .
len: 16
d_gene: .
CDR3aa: CASSPGGTSSYNEQFF
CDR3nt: TGTGCCAGCAGCCCAGGCGGGACAAGCTCCTACAATGAGCAGTTCTTC

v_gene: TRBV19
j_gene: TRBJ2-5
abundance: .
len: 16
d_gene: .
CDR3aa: CASSIRNRGGEETQYF
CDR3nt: TGTGCCAGTAGTATCCGGAACAGGGGAGGCGAAGAGACCCAGTACTTC

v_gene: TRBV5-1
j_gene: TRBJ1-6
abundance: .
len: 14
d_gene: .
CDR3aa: CASAQGSYNSPLHF
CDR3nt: TGCGCCAGCGCACAGGGCTCCTATAATTCACCCCTCCACTTT

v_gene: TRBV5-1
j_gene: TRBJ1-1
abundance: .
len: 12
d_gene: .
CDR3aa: CASSFKGVMAFF
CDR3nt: TGCGCCAGCAGCTTTAAGGGGGTTATGGCTTTCTTT

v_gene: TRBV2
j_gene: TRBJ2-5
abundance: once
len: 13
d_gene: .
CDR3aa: CASSARGQETQYF
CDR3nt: TGTGCCAGCAGTGCTAGGGGGCAAGAGACCCAGTACTTC

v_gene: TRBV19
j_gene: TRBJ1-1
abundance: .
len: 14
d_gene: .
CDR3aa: CASSIGGRNTEAFF
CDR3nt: TGTGCCAGTAGTATTGGGGGACGGAACACTGAAGCTTTCTTT

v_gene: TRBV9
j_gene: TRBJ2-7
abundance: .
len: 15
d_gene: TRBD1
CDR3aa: CASSLQGQGAYEQYF
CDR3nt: TGTGCCAGCAGCTTACAGGGACAGGGGGCGTACGAGCAGTACTTC

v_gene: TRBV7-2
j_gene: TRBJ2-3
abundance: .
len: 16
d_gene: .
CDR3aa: CASSLGHFMDTDTQYF
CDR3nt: TGTGCCAGCAGCTTAGGACATTTTATGGACACAGATACGCAGTATTTT

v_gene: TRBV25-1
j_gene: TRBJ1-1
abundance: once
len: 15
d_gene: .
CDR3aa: CASSELTRGDTEAFF
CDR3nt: TGTGCCAGCAGTGAATTAACCCGGGGGGACACTGAAGCTTTCTTT

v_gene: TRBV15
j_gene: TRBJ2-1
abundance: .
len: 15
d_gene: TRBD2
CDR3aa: CATSRTGLAEAEQFF
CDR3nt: TGTGCCACCAGCAGGACGGGACTAGCGGAAGCTGAGCAGTTCTTC

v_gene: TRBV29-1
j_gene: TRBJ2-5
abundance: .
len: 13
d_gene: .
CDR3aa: CSVDLGFQETQYF
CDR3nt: TGCAGCGTTGATCTAGGGTTCCAAGAGACCCAGTACTTC

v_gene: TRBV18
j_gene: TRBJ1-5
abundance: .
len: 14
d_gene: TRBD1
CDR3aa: CASSRTGGDQPQHF
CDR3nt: TGTGCCAGCTCACGGACAGGGGGCGATCAGCCCCAGCATTTT

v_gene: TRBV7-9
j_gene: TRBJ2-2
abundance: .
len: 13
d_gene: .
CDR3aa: CASSLQGTGELFF
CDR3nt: TGTGCCAGCAGCTTACAGGGGACCGGGGAGCTGTTTTTT

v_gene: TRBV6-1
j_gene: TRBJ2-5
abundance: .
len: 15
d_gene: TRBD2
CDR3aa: CASSEGSGGGETQYF
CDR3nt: TGTGCCAGCAGTGAAGGAAGCGGGGGGGGCGAGACCCAGTACTTC

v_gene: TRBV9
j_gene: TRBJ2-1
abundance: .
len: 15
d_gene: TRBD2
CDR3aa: CASSVVAGVNNEQFF
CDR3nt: TGTGCCAGCAGCGTAGTAGCGGGAGTAAACAATGAGCAGTTCTTC

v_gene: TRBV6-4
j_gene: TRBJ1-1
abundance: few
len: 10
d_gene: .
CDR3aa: CASVTTEAFF
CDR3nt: TGTGCCAGTGTTACCACTGAAGCTTTCTTT

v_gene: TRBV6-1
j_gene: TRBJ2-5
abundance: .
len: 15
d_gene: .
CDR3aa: CASSEVGGGRETQYF
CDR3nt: TGTGCCAGCAGTGAAGTAGGGGGGGGACGGGAGACCCAGTACTTC

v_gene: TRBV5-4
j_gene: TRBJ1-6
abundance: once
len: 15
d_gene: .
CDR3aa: CASSLTGQRGSPLHF
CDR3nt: TGTGCCAGCAGCTTGACAGGTCAAAGGGGTTCACCCCTCCACTTT

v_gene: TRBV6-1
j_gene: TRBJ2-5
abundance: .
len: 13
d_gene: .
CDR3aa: CASSPRHQETQYF
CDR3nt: TGTGCCAGCAGTCCCCGCCACCAAGAGACCCAGTACTTC

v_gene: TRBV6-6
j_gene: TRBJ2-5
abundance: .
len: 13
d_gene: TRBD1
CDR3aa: CASSYQGAETQYF
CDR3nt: TGTGCCAGCAGTTACCAGGGGGCAGAGACCCAGTACTTC

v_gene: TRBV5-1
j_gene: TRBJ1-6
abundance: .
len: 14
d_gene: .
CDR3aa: CASSGKDRNSPLHF
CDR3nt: TGCGCCAGCAGCGGCAAGGACAGAAATTCACCCCTCCACTTT

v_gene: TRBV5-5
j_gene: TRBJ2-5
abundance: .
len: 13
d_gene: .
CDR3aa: CASSPRDLETQYF
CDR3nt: TGTGCCAGCAGCCCCCGGGACCTAGAGACCCAGTACTTC

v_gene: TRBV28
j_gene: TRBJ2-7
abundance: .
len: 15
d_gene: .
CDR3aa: CASSRPGGLSYEQYF
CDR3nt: TGTGCCAGCAGTCGTCCAGGCGGGCTGTCCTACGAGCAGTACTTC

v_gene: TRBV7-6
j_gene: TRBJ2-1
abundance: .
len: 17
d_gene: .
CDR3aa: CASSPLIQGWTYNEQFF
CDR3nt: TGTGCCAGCAGCCCACTAATCCAGGGGTGGACCTACAATGAGCAGTTCTTC

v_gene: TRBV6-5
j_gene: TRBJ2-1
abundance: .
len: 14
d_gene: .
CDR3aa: CASSAAGIPNEQFF
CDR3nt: TGTGCCAGCAGTGCCGCCGGGATCCCCAATGAGCAGTTCTTC